Listed below are T cell receptor beta chains from one sample, sequenced in a study of Graves' ophthalmopathy and Graves' hyperthyroidism. TCRdb processed the multiplex PCR reads anew with MiXCR; each CDR3 protein has one entry. The sample lists about 740,000 distinct CDR3 sequences, approximately 40% occurring once. The source material was peripheral blood. These receptors all come from an adult man with Graves' ophthalmopathy. CDR3s include the opening cysteine and the closing phenylalanine or tryptophan. A D gene is named only where the DNA matches it firmly. Clone size appears in some rows only: once, few, many, or a class for an expanded clone.

V gene,clone size,D gene,J gene,CDR3 DNA,CDR3 protein
TRBV20-1,many,NA,TRBJ1-4,TGCAGTGCTAGAGATCGCGATGGTGGTCGTGAAAAACTGTTTTTT,CSARDRDGGREKLFF
TRBV29-1,NA,TRBD2,TRBJ2-7,TGCAGCGTTGGGAGCGGGGGGCTGCCCGAGCAGTACTTC,CSVGSGGLPEQYF
TRBV7-9,few,NA,TRBJ2-7,TGTGCCAGCAGCGGGTCCGGAGGGCAAGGGTCCTACGAGCAGTACTTC,CASSGSGGQGSYEQYF
TRBV10-3,many,NA,TRBJ1-2,TGTGCCATCAGTGAGTCTGGCCAGGCTACTAACTATGGCTACACCTTC,CAISESGQATNYGYTF
TRBV20-1,NA,NA,TRBJ2-7,TGCAGTGCTGTAGGGGGGGCTTTTTACGAGCAGTACTTC,CSAVGGAFYEQYF
TRBV20-1,NA,NA,TRBJ1-5,TGCAGTGCTCCTACCGCGGGGGTCGAAGGGCAGCCCCAGCATTTT,CSAPTAGVEGQPQHF
TRBV25-1,few,TRBD1,TRBJ1-1,TGTGCCAGCAGTGAATTGGGCAGGGGGGTCGAAGCTTTCTTT,CASSELGRGVEAFF
TRBV20-1,NA,TRBD2,TRBJ2-7,TGCAGTGCTAGAGCCCCAAGCGGGATTAACTCCGAGCAGTACTTC,CSARAPSGINSEQYF
TRBV6-1,NA,NA,TRBJ2-7,TGTGCCAGCAGGACTACCAGTAGACTTTCCTACGAGCAGTACTTC,CASRTTSRLSYEQYF
TRBV20-1,few,TRBD1,TRBJ2-7,TGCAGTGCAAGAGAAGGGACAGGGCTTGGAGAGCAGTACTTC,CSAREGTGLGEQYF
TRBV24-1,NA,TRBD1,TRBJ1-5,TGTGCCACCAGTGACCCAGGGACAGGGAGATATCAGCCCCAGCATTTT,CATSDPGTGRYQPQHF
TRBV7-9,NA,TRBD1,TRBJ1-3,TGTGCCAGCAGCTTAGAGGTCTGGGACAGGGGCTTTGAAAACACCATATATTTT,CASSLEVWDRGFENTIYF
TRBV20-1,NA,NA,TRBJ1-1,TGCAGTGCTAGTGAGGAGTATGAAGCTTTCTTT,CSASEEYEAFF
TRBV29-1,many,NA,TRBJ1-1,TGCAGCGTAGGGGCCGTTGGGGGGAACACTGAAGCTTTCTTT,CSVGAVGGNTEAFF
TRBV29-1,NA,TRBD1,TRBJ1-2,TGCAGCGTTCAAAGGACAGGCGAAGACTATGGCTACACCTTC,CSVQRTGEDYGYTF
TRBV12-5,NA,TRBD1,TRBJ1-1,TGTGCTAGTGGTTTGGGTACAGGGGGGAACACTGAAGCTTTCTTT,CASGLGTGGNTEAFF
TRBV5-8,few,NA,TRBJ2-3,TGTGCCAGCAGCGTGCTCGTCGGGGGCACAGATACGCAGTATTTT,CASSVLVGGTDTQYF
TRBV10-2,NA,NA,TRBJ2-6,TGTGCCAGCAGTTACATGAGCGGCTCTGGGGCCAACGTCCTGACTTTC,CASSYMSGSGANVLTF
TRBV2,many,NA,TRBJ1-2,TGTGCCAGCAGTTCGCCTGGGCTGCCCAGCTTC,CASSSPGLPSF
TRBV20-1,NA,TRBD2,TRBJ2-7,TGCAGTGCTCAACACAGCGGGGGGTTCCAAGAGCAGTACTTC,CSAQHSGGFQEQYF
TRBV7-8,NA,NA,TRBJ2-6,TGTGCCAGCAGCTCCGGGGCAGGGTACGGGGCCAACGTCCTGACTTTC,CASSSGAGYGANVLTF
TRBV7-2,NA,NA,TRBJ1-1,TGTGCCAGCAGATCTGACACTTTAAACACTGAAGCTTTCTTT,CASRSDTLNTEAFF
TRBV20-1,few,TRBD2,TRBJ2-7,TGCAGTGCCGCTAGCGGGAGCTGGAACGAGCAGTACTTC,CSAASGSWNEQYF
TRBV7-9,once,NA,TRBJ2-7,TGTGCCAGCAGCTCCCGGGCCCACGAGCAGTACTTC,CASSSRAHEQYF
TRBV7-9,NA,NA,TRBJ1-1,TGTGCCAGCAGTTCCGGGCCTCGGGGGAGAGCTTTCTTT,CASSSGPRGRAFF
TRBV7-9,many,TRBD2,TRBJ2-7,TGTGCCAGCAGCTCCGGACTAGCGGACTACGAGCAGTACTTC,CASSSGLADYEQYF
TRBV25-1,NA,TRBD1,TRBJ1-2,TGTGCCAGCCGGGACAGGGGAGGCCCGAGCTATGGCTACACCTTC,CASRDRGGPSYGYTF
TRBV10-3,NA,NA,TRBJ1-5,TGTGCCATCACCAAGCAGGGGCCAGTGTCAAGTCAGCCCCAGCATTTT,CAITKQGPVSSQPQHF
TRBV3-1,NA,NA,TRBJ2-7,TGTGCCAGCAGCCAAGATAACGAGCAGTACTTC,CASSQDNEQYF
TRBV29-1,NA,NA,TRBJ1-1,TGCAGCGTTGAAAGGGCTGGGTCCAACACTGAAGCTTTCTTT,CSVERAGSNTEAFF
TRBV11-2,few,NA,TRBJ2-7,TGTGCCAGCAGCTACACTACCGGGGGATGGGAGCAGTACTTC,CASSYTTGGWEQYF
TRBV15,few,TRBD1,TRBJ1-2,TGTGCCACCAGCAGTCGGACAGGGTCATGGGGCTACACCTTC,CATSSRTGSWGYTF
TRBV20-1,NA,NA,TRBJ2-5,TGCAGTGGTAGGGATATTGAGGGACCCAGGGCCCAGTACTTC,CSGRDIEGPRAQYF
TRBV25-1,NA,NA,TRBJ2-2,NA,CASSSSGQGYTGELFF
TRBV2,many,NA,TRBJ1-5,TGTGCCAGCAGCGCCCAGGCTTATAGCAATCAGCCCCAGCATTTT,CASSAQAYSNQPQHF
TRBV5-1,few,TRBD1,TRBJ1-1,TGCGCCAGCAGCTTGGAAGGACAGGGAAACACTGAAGCTTTCTTT,CASSLEGQGNTEAFF
TRBV11-2,NA,NA,TRBJ2-6,TGTGCCAGCAGCTCAGCCTTCTCTGGGGCCAACGTCCTGACTTTC,CASSSAFSGANVLTF
TRBV29-1,many,TRBD2,TRBJ2-5,TGCAGCGTTGTAGCGGGAGGAGAGACCCAGTACTTC,CSVVAGGETQYF
TRBV7-6,NA,TRBD2,TRBJ2-7,TGTGCCGGCAGCTTAGCAGGCGGGAGTAGCGACGAGCAGTACTTC,CAGSLAGGSSDEQYF
TRBV7-2,NA,TRBD1,TRBJ1-5,TGTGCCAGCACCTACAGGGGACAGCCCCAGCATTTT,CASTYRGQPQHF
TRBV29-1,NA,NA,TRBJ1-1,TGCAGCGTTGCGAAGAACACTGAAGCTTTCTTT,CSVAKNTEAFF
TRBV2,NA,NA,TRBJ1-2,TGTGCCAGCAGCACAGGGCACGATGGCTACACCTTC,CASSTGHDGYTF
TRBV6-5,NA,NA,TRBJ2-7,TGTGCCAGCAGTTACGGTCTTACACGTACCTACGAGCAGTACTTC,CASSYGLTRTYEQYF
TRBV9,NA,NA,TRBJ1-1,TGTGCCAGCAGCCCTCACCCACTCGTGAACACTGAAGCTTTCTTT,CASSPHPLVNTEAFF
TRBV28,NA,TRBD1,TRBJ1-2,TGTGCCAGCACCCAGGGGAGCAACAGGGGTGACTATGGCTACACCTTC,CASTQGSNRGDYGYTF
TRBV25-1,NA,TRBD2,TRBJ2-2,TGTGCCAGCGCCAGAGGTACAGCGGGAGCAACCGGGGAGCTGTTTTTT,CASARGTAGATGELFF
TRBV19,NA,NA,TRBJ1-4,TGTGCCAGTAGTATTGCTGAAAAACTGTTTTTT,CASSIAEKLFF
TRBV7-4,NA,NA,TRBJ2-7,TGTGCCAGCAGCTTAGGGGCTAGCGAAGCCTACGAGCAGTACTTC,CASSLGASEAYEQYF
TRBV20-1,NA,NA,TRBJ1-1,TGCAGTGCTAGAGGTCTCTTGCCGCAGACAGCTCGTGAAGCTTTCTTT,CSARGLLPQTAREAFF
TRBV2,many,TRBD2,TRBJ2-7,TGTGCCAGCAGTGACGGGAGGCGGGCCACCTACGAGCAGTACTTC,CASSDGRRATYEQYF
TRBV7-9,NA,TRBD1,TRBJ2-7,TGTGCCAGCAGCTTCGGGACAGGATTTCCCTACGAGCAGTACTTC,CASSFGTGFPYEQYF
TRBV11-2,many,NA,TRBJ1-1,TGTGCCAGCAGCTCGGGGGCCACTTTGAACACTGAAGCTTTCTTT,CASSSGATLNTEAFF
TRBV20-1,NA,TRBD1,TRBJ2-7,TGCAGTGCTAGGAAGGACAGGGTACGGTACGAGCAGTACTTC,CSARKDRVRYEQYF
TRBV20-1,few,NA,TRBJ1-1,TGCAGTGCTAGTACAGGGAGTAATTCTCGAACTTTCTTT,CSASTGSNSRTFF
TRBV7-9,many,NA,TRBJ2-6,TGTGCCAGCAGCCCTAATCCTGCGGTTGGGGCCAACGTCCTGACTTTC,CASSPNPAVGANVLTF
TRBV6-1,NA,NA,TRBJ1-5,TGTGCCAGCAGAGATCTAGGGCCGAATCAGCCCCAGCATTTT,CASRDLGPNQPQHF
TRBV7-9,once,NA,TRBJ2-6,TGTGCCAGCACCACTGACAGAGATGCCAACGTCCTGACTTTC,CASTTDRDANVLTF